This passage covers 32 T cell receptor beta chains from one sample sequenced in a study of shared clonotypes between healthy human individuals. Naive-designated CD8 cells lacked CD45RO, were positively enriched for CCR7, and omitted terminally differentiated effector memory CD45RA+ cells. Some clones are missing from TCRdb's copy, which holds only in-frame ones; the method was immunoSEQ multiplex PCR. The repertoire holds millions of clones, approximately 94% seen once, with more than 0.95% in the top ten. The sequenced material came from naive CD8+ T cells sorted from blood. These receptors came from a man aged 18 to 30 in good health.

The CDR3 sequence is CASSFRSLTGFQPQHF. For the CDR3, the DNA is TGTGCCAGCAGTTTTCGTAGTCTCACCGGGTTCCAGCCCCAGCATTTT. V and J are TRBV28 and TRBJ1-5; D gene unclear. V lost 3 bases and J 7 bases, leaving 19 bases between the germline ends. This CDR3 has 16 residues. Germline V gene data show CDR1 as MDHEN and CDR2 as SYDVKM.

Here the CDR3 reads CASSTPSRSPLPGGYTF. CDR3 sequence (DNA): TGTGCCAGCAGTACCCCATCCCGCAGCCCCTTACCGGGTGGCTACACCTTC. The chain employs TRBV28 and TRBJ1-2; no definite D call. V was pared by 5 bases and J by 7 bases, with 26 bases between. From germline, CDR1 is MDHEN and CDR2 SYDVKM. This CDR3 has 17 amino acids.

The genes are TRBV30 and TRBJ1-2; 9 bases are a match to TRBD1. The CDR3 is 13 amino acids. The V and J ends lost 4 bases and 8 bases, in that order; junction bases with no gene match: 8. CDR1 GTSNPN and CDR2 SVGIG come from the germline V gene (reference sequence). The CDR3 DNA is TGTGCCTGGACTACCGGGACAGGGAGAGGCTACACCTTC. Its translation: CAWTTGTGRGYTF.

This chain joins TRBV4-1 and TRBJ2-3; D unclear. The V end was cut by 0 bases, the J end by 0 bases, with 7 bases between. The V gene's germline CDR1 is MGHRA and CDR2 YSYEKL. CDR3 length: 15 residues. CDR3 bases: TGCGCCAGCAGCCAAGAAGGTGCTAGCACAGATACGCAGTATTTT. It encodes CASSQEGASTDTQYF.

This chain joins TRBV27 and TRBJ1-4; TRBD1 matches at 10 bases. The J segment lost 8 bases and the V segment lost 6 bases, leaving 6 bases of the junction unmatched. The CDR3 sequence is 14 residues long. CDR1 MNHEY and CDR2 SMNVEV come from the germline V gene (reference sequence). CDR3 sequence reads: CASRTGGSGEKLFF. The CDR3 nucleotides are TGTGCCAGCAGGACAGGGGGCTCGGGAGAAAAACTGTTTTTT.

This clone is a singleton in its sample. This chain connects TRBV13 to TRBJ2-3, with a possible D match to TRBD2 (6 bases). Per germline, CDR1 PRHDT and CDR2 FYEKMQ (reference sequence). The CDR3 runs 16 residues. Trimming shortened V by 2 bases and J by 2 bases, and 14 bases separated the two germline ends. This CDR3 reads CASSLSGTYLTDTQYF. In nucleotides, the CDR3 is TGTGCCAGCAGCTTATCTGGGACTTACCTCACAGATACGCAGTATTTT.

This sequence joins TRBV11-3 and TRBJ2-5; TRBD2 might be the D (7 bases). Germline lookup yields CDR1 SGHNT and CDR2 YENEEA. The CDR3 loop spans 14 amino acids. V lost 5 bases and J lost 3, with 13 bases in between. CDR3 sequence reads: CASSTRGGEETQYF. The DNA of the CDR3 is TGTGCCAGCAGCACCCGAGGGGGGGAAGAGACCCAGTACTTC.

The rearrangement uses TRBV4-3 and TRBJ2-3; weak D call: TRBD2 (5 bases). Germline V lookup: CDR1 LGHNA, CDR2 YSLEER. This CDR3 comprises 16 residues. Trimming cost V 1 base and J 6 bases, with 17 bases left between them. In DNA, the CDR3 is TGCGCCAGCAGCCAAGTACCTAGCCCCATTTTGGATACGCAGTATTTT. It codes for CASSQVPSPILDTQYF.

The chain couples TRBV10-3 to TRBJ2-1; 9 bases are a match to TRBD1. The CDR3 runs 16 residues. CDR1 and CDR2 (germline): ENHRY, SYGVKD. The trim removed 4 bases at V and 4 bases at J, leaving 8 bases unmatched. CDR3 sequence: CAISVARDRAYNEQFF. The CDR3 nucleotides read TGTGCCATCAGTGTAGCCCGGGACAGGGCTTACAATGAGCAGTTCTTC.

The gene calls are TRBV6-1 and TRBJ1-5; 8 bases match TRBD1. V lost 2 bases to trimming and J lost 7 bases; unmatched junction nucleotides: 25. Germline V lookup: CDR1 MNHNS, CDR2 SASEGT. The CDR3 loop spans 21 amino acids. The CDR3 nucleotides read TGTGCCAGCAGTGAAAGGCAAGGGGTACTACCGACAGGGGAGATCAGCCAGCCCCAGCATTTT. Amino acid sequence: CASSERQGVLPTGEISQPQHF.

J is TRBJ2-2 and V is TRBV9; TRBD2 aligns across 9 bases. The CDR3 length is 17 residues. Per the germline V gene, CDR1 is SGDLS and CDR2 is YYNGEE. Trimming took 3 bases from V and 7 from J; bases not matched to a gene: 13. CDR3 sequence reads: CASSGRPFSGSIGELFF. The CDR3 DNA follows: TGTGCCAGCAGCGGACGGCCGTTTAGCGGGAGTATCGGGGAGCTGTTTTTT.

CDR3 residues: CASIEGTSGRKGTGELFF. The CDR3 region has the DNA TGTGCCAGCATCGAGGGGACTAGCGGGAGGAAAGGCACCGGGGAGCTGTTTTTT. This chain uses TRBV7-9 with TRBJ2-2; 15 nucleotides line up with TRBD2. The CDR3 is 18 residues long. Germline V gene lookup returns CDR1 SEHNR and CDR2 FQNEAQ (reference sequence). The V gene end was trimmed by 7 bases and the J gene end by 4 bases; junction bases not matched to a gene: 10.

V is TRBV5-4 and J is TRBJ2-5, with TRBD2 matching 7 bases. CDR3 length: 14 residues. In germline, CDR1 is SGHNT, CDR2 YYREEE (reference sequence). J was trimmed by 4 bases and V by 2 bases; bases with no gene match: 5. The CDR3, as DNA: TGTGCCAGCAGCTTCGGGGGAGGGCTAGAGACCCAGTACTTC. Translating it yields CASSFGGGLETQYF.

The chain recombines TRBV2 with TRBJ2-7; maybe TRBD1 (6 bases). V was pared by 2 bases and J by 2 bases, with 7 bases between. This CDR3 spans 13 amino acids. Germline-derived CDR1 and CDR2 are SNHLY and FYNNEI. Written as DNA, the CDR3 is TGTGCCAGCAGTGAATACAGGGCCTACGAGCAGTACTTC. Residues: CASSEYRAYEQYF. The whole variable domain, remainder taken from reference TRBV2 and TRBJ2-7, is EPEVTQTPSHQVTQMGQEVILRCVPISNHLYFYWYRQILGQKVEFLVSFYNNEISEKSEIFDDQFSVERPDGSNFTLKIRSTKLEDSAMYFCASSEYRAYEQYFGPGTRLTVT.

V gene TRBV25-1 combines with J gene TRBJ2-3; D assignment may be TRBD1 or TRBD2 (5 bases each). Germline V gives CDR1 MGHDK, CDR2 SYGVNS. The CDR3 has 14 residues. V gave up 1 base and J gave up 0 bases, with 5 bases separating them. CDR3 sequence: CASSEWGSTDTQYF. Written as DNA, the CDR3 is TGTGCCAGCAGTGAATGGGGGAGCACAGATACGCAGTATTTT.

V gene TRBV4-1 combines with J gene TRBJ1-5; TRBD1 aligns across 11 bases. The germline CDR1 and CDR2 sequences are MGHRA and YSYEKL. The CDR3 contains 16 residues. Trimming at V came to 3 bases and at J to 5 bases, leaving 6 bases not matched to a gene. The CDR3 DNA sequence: TGCGCCAGCAGCCATCGGACAGGGGGCAGGGATCAGCCCCAGCATTTT. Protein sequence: CASSHRTGGRDQPQHF.

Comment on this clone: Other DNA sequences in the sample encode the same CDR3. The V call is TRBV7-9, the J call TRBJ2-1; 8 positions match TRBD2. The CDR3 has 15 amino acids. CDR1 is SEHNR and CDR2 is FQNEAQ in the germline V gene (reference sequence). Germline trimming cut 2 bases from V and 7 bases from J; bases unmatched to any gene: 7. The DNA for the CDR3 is TGTGCCAGCAGCTTAACTAGCGGAGAGTATAATGAGCAGTTCTTC. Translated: CASSLTSGEYNEQFF.

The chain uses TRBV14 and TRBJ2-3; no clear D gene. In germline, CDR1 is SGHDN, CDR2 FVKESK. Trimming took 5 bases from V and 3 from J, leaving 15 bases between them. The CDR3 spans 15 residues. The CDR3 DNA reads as TGTGCCAGCAGCTTCCGGACGGAGATTACAGATACGCAGTATTTT. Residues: CASSFRTEITDTQYF. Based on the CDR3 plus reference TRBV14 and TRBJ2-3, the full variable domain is EAGVTQFPSHSVIEKGQTVTLRCDPISGHDNLYWYRRVMGKEIKFLLHFVKESKQDESGMPNNRFLAERTGGTYSTLKVQPAELEDSGVYFCASSFRTEITDTQYFGPGTRLTVL.

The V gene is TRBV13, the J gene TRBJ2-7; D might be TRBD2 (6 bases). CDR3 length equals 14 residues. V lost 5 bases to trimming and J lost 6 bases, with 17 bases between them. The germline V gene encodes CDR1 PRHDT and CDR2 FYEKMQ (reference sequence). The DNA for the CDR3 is TGTGCCAGCAGCGGAGGGGACGGCGTGCGCGAGCAGTACTTC. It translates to CASSGGDGVREQYF.

The DNA for the CDR3 is TGTGCCAGCAGCCCAAACCAAGAAGGAAATCAGCCCCAGCATTTT. Amino acid sequence: CASSPNQEGNQPQHF. The chain combines TRBV7-9 with TRBJ1-5, with no clear D. The CDR3 loop spans 15 amino acids. Per germline, CDR1 SEHNR and CDR2 FQNEAQ (reference sequence). Trimming took 5 bases from V and 4 from J, leaving 15 bases between them.

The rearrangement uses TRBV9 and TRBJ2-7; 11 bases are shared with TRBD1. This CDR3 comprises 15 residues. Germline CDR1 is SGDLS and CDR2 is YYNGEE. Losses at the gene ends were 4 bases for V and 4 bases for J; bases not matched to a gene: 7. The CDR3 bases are TGTGCCAGCAGCCCGGGGACAGGGGGTTTGTACGAGCAGTACTTC. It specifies CASSPGTGGLYEQYF.

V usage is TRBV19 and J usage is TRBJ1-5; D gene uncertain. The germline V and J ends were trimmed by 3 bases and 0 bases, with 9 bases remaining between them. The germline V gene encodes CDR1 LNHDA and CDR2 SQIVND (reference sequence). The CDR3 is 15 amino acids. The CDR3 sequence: CASSIGEGSNQPQHF. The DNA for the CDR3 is TGTGCCAGTAGTATCGGGGAGGGTAGCAATCAGCCCCAGCATTTT.

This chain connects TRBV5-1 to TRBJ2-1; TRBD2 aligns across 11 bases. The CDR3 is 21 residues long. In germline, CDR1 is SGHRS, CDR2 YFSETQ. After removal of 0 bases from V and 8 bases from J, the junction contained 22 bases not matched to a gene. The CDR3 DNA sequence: TGCGCCAGCAGCTTGGATGGTGAGGGACTAGCGGTCCATTTGGGGGAATATGAGCAGTTCTTC. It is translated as CASSLDGEGLAVHLGEYEQFF.

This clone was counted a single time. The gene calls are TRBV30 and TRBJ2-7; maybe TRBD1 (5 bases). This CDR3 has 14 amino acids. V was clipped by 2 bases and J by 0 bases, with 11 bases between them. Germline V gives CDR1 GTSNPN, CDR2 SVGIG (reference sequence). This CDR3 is CAWSWEDSSYEQYF. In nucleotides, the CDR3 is TGTGCCTGGAGTTGGGAAGACAGCTCCTACGAGCAGTACTTC.

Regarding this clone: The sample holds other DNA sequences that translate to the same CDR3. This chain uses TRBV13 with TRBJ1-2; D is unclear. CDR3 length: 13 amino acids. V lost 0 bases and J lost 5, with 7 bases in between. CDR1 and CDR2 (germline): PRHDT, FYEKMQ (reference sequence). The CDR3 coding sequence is TGTGCCAGCAGCTTAGGTAATTCTTATGGCTACACCTTC. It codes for CASSLGNSYGYTF.

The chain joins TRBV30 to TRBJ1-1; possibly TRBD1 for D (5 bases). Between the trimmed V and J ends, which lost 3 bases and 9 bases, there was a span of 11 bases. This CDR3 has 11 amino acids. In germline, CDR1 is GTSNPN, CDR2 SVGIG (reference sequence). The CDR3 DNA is TGTGCCTGGAGCGAGGGGACTCAAGCTTTCTTT. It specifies CAWSEGTQAFF.

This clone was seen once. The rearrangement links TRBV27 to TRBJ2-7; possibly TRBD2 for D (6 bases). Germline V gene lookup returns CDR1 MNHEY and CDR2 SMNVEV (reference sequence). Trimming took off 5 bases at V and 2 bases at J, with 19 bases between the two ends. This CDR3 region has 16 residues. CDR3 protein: CASSPSLGTETYEQYF. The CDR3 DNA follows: TGTGCCAGCAGTCCATCACTCGGGACTGAGACCTACGAGCAGTACTTC.

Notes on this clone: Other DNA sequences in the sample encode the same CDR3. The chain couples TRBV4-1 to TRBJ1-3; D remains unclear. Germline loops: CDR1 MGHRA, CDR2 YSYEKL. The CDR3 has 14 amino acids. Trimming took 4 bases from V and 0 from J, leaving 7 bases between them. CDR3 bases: TGCGCCAGCAGCCCCCTCGCCTCTGGAAACACCATATATTTT. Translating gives CASSPLASGNTIYF.

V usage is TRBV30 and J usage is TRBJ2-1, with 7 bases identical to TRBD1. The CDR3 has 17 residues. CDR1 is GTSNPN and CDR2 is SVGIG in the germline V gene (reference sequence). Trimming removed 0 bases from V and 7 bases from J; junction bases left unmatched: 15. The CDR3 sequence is CAWSVGTVTAVWNEQFF. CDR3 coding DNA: TGTGCCTGGAGTGTTGGGACAGTTACGGCGGTGTGGAATGAGCAGTTCTTC.

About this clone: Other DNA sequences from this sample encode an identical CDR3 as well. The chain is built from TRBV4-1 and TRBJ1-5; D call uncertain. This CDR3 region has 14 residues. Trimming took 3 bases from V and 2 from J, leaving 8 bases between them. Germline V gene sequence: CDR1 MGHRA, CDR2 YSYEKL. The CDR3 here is CASSQRDGNQPQHF. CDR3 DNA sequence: TGCGCCAGCAGCCAGAGAGACGGCAATCAGCCCCAGCATTTT.

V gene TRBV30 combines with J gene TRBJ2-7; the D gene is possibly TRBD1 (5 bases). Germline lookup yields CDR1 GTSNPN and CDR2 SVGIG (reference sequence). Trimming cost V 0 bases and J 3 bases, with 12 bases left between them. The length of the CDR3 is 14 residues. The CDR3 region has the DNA TGTGCCTGGAGTGTAGGGGTTGGCGACTACGAGCAGTACTTC. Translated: CAWSVGVGDYEQYF.

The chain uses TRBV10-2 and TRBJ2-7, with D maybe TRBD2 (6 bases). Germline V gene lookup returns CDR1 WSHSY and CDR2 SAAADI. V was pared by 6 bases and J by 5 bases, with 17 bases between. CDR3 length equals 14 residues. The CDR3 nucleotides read TGCGCCAGCAGCCAGGAACGGGAGAACCACGAGCAGTACTTC. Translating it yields CASSQERENHEQYF.